This TCR beta chain was recorded in a study of cytomegalovirus exposure and HLA in healthy donors. Study observations and caveats: A later analysis, which compared TCR beta chains of equal frequency, found the HLA-associated ones more clonally expanded. Looking again later, the authors saw that most CMV-associated TCR beta chains seemed HLA-restricted. Reportedly, fewer N-insertions than the 666-donor mean appeared in an Asian-associated ancestry cluster in a later analysis. Most TCR sequences were seen very rarely across donors, but some public TCRs occurred in many.

The study ran its PCR with 60 Vbeta and 13 Jbeta primers. Assay used: immunoSEQ multiplex PCR; TCRdb lists only in-frame clones, some missing. The sample consists of under 200,000 clones, roughly three quarters of them appearing once. The CDR3 length is 13 residues. After removal of 5 bases from V and 6 bases from J, the junction contained 3 bases not matched to a gene. CDR1 LGHNT and CDR2 FRNRAP come from the germline V gene. On this clone: Its antigen is unidentified.

J is TRBJ2-1 and V is TRBV12-5, with 8 bases that match TRBD2. Sequenced input: PBMCs. This receptor was taken from a woman in her forties or fifties in good health and CMV-seronegative. CDR3 nucleotides: TGTGCTAGTGGTCACGGGGGGGCCAATGAGCAGTTCTTC. Protein: CASGHGGANEQFF.